This T cell receptor (beta chain) was profiled in a study of cytomegalovirus exposure and HLA in healthy donors. A multiplex PCR was run with 60 Vbeta primers and 13 Jbeta primers. Profiled with immunoSEQ multiplex PCR; TCRdb holds only in-frame clones, not every one. The table counts roughly 200,000 clones; around 1.1% lies in the top ten. This CDR3 has 12 amino acids. CDR1 is LNHDA and CDR2 is SQIVND in the germline V gene (reference sequence). V shed 8 bases and J shed 2 bases, with 10 bases lying between them. The genes are TRBV19 and TRBJ2-7, with D possibly TRBD2 on 5 matching bases. The sample taken for sequencing was PBMCs. The TCR was taken from a girl aged 2 to 10 in good health and CMV-seropositive. The CDR3 nucleotides are TGTGCCAGTTGGGAGCCTCCCTACGAGCAGTACTTC. Amino acids: CASWEPPYEQYF.